These 29 T cell receptor beta chains share one sample of origin, sequenced in a study of PD-L1 blockade in urothelial cancer. Some clones are missing from TCRdb's copy, which holds only in-frame ones; the method was immunoSEQ multiplex PCR. Of about 76,000 clones listed, roughly 84% were seen once; the top ten hold 4.7%. This specimen was PBMCs, taken around atezolizumab (anti-PD-L1) treatment. Source of these receptors: a man between 65 and 79 years old with urothelial cancer.

The CDR3 protein is CSVGARSRTGTNEQFF. The CDR3 DNA follows: TGCAGCGTTGGGGCCCGGTCGAGGACAGGGACCAATGAGCAGTTCTTC. The rearrangement links TRBV29-1 to TRBJ2-1; TRBD1 aligns across 8 bases. The CDR3 length is 16 residues. CDR1 and CDR2 (germline): SQVTM, ANQGSEA. Germline trimming cut 4 bases from V and 6 bases from J; bases unmatched to any gene: 14.

The chain links TRBV7-8 to TRBJ2-7, with D possibly matching TRBD2 (5 bases). CDR3 size: 13 residues. Trimming left V 2 bases short and J 2 bases short, with 7 bases between. Germline V gene sequence: CDR1 SGHVS, CDR2 FQNEAQ. CDR3 in amino acids: CASSLRTAYEQYF. The CDR3 nucleotides read TGTGCCAGCAGCTTAAGGACTGCCTACGAGCAGTACTTC.

The genes are TRBV6-4 and TRBJ2-3; D possibly corresponds to TRBD2 (6 bases). V shed 5 bases and J shed 0 bases, with 21 bases lying between them. The CDR3 extends over 18 amino acids. The germline V gene encodes CDR1 MRHNA and CDR2 SNTAGT. As DNA, the CDR3 is TGTGCCAGCAGTCCAGCGGGCATTCATCGTCTAAGCACAGATACGCAGTATTTT. The encoded protein is CASSPAGIHRLSTDTQYF.

The CDR3 sequence is CASLWGGRPSEQYF. Written as DNA, the CDR3 is TGTGCCAGCCTGTGGGGGGGGAGGCCAAGCGAGCAGTACTTC. This chain connects TRBV28 to TRBJ2-7; 7 bases fit TRBD2. From germline, CDR1 is MDHEN and CDR2 SYDVKM. With V trimmed by 8 bases and J by 6 bases, 13 bases remained unmatched. The CDR3 extends over 14 amino acids.

V usage is TRBV5-6 and J usage is TRBJ2-7; D possibly corresponds to TRBD2 (5 bases). V lost 0 bases and J lost 3, with 7 bases in between. The germline V gene encodes CDR1 SGHDT and CDR2 YYEEEE. The CDR3 sequence is 13 residues long. CDR3 coding DNA: TGTGCCAGCAGCTTGGTAGAGGGCTACGAGCAGTACTTC. Protein sequence: CASSLVEGYEQYF.

This clone has only a few counts. V gene TRBV6-6 combines with J gene TRBJ2-7, with 12 bases that match TRBD2. Trimming cost V 6 bases and J 0 bases; bases outside gene matches: 3. The CDR3 runs 15 residues. Germline V CDR1 and CDR2: MNHNY, SVGAGI (reference sequence). Here the CDR3 DNA reads TGTGCCAGCAGAGGACTAGCGGGGAGCTCCTACGAGCAGTACTTC. This codes for CASRGLAGSSYEQYF.

The chain employs TRBV19 and TRBJ2-1, with 8 bases fitting TRBD2. The CDR3 covers 16 residues. The J segment lost 5 bases and the V segment lost 7 bases, leaving 13 bases of the junction unmatched. Germline lookup yields CDR1 LNHDA and CDR2 SQIVND (reference sequence). As DNA, the CDR3 is TGTGCCAGTAAAAGTCGTCGGGAGGGTGGTCACAATGAGCAGTTCTTC. This sequence encodes CASKSRREGGHNEQFF.

This clone has a handful of counts. The chain joins TRBV28 to TRBJ1-5; D remains unclear. The germline V and J ends were trimmed by 5 bases and 7 bases, with 6 bases remaining between them. Germline V gives CDR1 MDHEN, CDR2 SYDVKM. The CDR3 is 11 residues long. This chain's CDR3 is CASSREQPQHF. The CDR3 DNA reads as TGTGCCAGCAGTAGGGAGCAGCCCCAGCATTTT.

This chain links TRBV2 with TRBJ2-4; 11 bases fit TRBD2. Germline values: CDR1 SNHLY, CDR2 FYNNEI. J was trimmed by 0 bases and V by 6 bases; bases with no gene match: 22. This CDR3 has 22 residues. CDR3 in amino acids: CASRPMTGGPGLAVVAKNIQYF. The CDR3 nucleotides read TGTGCCAGCAGGCCGATGACAGGGGGACCGGGACTAGCGGTTGTAGCCAAAAACATTCAGTACTTC. Combining the CDR3 with reference TRBV2 and TRBJ2-4 gives the whole variable domain EPEVTQTPSHQVTQMGQEVILRCVPISNHLYFYWYRQILGQKVEFLVSFYNNEISEKSEIFDDQFSVERPDGSNFTLKIRSTKLEDSAMYFCASRPMTGGPGLAVVAKNIQYFGAGTRLSVL.

This clone was detected only once. This chain joins TRBV10-3 and TRBJ1-1, with D possibly TRBD1 on 5 matching bases. Germline V gene data show CDR1 as ENHRY and CDR2 as SYGVKD. V gave up 3 bases and J gave up 6 bases, with 14 bases separating them. The CDR3 runs 14 residues. CDR3 residues: CAISDYRGIAEAFF. CDR3 bases: TGTGCCATCAGTGATTACCGGGGGATTGCTGAAGCTTTCTTT.

The chain recombines TRBV19 with TRBJ1-5, with D perhaps TRBD1 (6 bases). The CDR3 loop spans 18 amino acids. In germline, CDR1 is LNHDA, CDR2 SQIVND (reference sequence). Trimming removed 1 base from V and 6 bases from J, with 22 bases in between. CDR3 DNA: TGTGCCAGTAGTATAGGAGTAGGGGTGGGGGGGCCTAGTCAGCCCCAGCATTTT. It yields the protein CASSIGVGVGGPSQPQHF.

This sequence joins TRBV5-4 and TRBJ2-5, with D possibly TRBD2 on 5 matching bases. This CDR3 has 15 amino acids. Germline V gives CDR1 SGHNT, CDR2 YYREEE (reference sequence). V was cut by 3 bases and J by 3 bases, with 15 bases left in between. CDR3 amino acids: CASSWSPEEEETQYF. The CDR3 DNA reads as TGTGCCAGCAGCTGGAGTCCGGAGGAGGAAGAGACCCAGTACTTC.

The CDR3 DNA reads as TGTGCCAGTAGTATTGGCCGTGTACAGGGGGCCGAGCAGTACTTC. It codes for CASSIGRVQGAEQYF. The chain links TRBV19 to TRBJ2-7, with TRBD1 matching 9 bases. After removal of 3 bases from V and 6 bases from J, the junction contained 9 bases not matched to a gene. Looked up from germline, CDR1 is LNHDA and CDR2 is SQIVND (reference sequence). This CDR3 is 15 amino acids long. The full variable domain, with the rest looked up from reference TRBV19 and TRBJ2-7, is DGGITQSPKYLFRKEGQNVTLSCEQNLNHDAMYWYRQDPGQGLRLIYYSQIVNDFQKGDIAEGYSVSREKKESFPLTVTSAQKNPTAFYLCASSIGRVQGAEQYFGPGTRLTVT.

This chain joins TRBV11-2 and TRBJ1-1; 8 nucleotides line up with TRBD1. The CDR3 length is 14 residues. The junction had 7 bases not matched to a gene; V was cut back by 4 bases and J by 6 bases. Germline-derived CDR1 and CDR2 are SGHAT and FQNNGV. The CDR3: CASSSLPQGAEAFF. In DNA, the CDR3 is TGTGCCAGCAGCTCCCTCCCACAGGGGGCTGAAGCTTTCTTT.

The chain recombines TRBV15 with TRBJ2-7, with TRBD2 matching over 8 bases. V lost 3 bases, J lost 0 bases, and 7 bases stayed unmatched. The CDR3 is 16 residues long. The germline CDR1 and CDR2 sequences are LNHNV and YYDKDF (reference sequence). CDR3 protein: CATSRGLAGSSYEQYF. The CDR3 coding sequence is TGTGCCACCAGCAGGGGGCTAGCGGGCAGCTCCTACGAGCAGTACTTC.

V is TRBV18 and J is TRBJ2-7; maybe TRBD2 (6 bases). The CDR3 loop spans 15 amino acids. Germline V gives CDR1 KGHSH, CDR2 LQKENI. V gave up 3 bases and J gave up 4 bases, with 16 bases separating them. The CDR3: CASSPLTREAYEQYF. The DNA for the CDR3 is TGTGCCAGCTCACCTTTGACTAGGGAGGCTTACGAGCAGTACTTC.

The count of this clone is one. The chain employs TRBV6-1 and TRBJ2-1; TRBD1 might be the D (5 bases). Germline lookup yields CDR1 MNHNS and CDR2 SASEGT. Trimming pared 7 bases from V and 0 bases from J, leaving 13 bases between. The CDR3 has 15 amino acids. The CDR3 DNA is TGTGCCAGCATTTTCGACAGAAGCTCCTACAATGAGCAGTTCTTC. Amino acid sequence: CASIFDRSSYNEQFF.

This chain connects TRBV9 to TRBJ2-1; 7 bases are a match to TRBD2. The CDR3 loop spans 15 amino acids. In germline, CDR1 is SGDLS, CDR2 YYNGEE. After removal of 2 bases from V and 2 bases from J, the junction contained 4 bases not matched to a gene. The CDR3 sequence is CASSVAGEPYNEQFF. The DNA of the CDR3 is TGTGCCAGCAGCGTGGCGGGAGAACCCTACAATGAGCAGTTCTTC.

This sequence joins TRBV5-1 and TRBJ2-2, with D possibly being TRBD2 (6 bases). This CDR3 is 16 amino acids long. V was shortened by 0 bases and J by 2 bases, with 11 bases between the two germline ends. The germline V gene encodes CDR1 SGHRS and CDR2 YFSETQ. In nucleotides, the CDR3 is TGCGCCAGCAGCTTGGCCCCGGGGGTCAACACCGGGGAGCTGTTTTTT. This codes for CASSLAPGVNTGELFF.

This rearrangement joins TRBV11-2 to TRBJ1-1, with D unresolved. CDR1 is SGHAT and CDR2 is FQNNGV in the germline V gene. The CDR3 length is 16 residues. The V end was cut by 1 base, the J end by 0 bases, with 12 bases between. CDR3 sequence reads: CASSLGGHRLNTEAFF. The CDR3 region has the DNA TGTGCCAGCAGCTTAGGTGGGCACAGACTGAACACTGAAGCTTTCTTT.

The chain is built from TRBV30 and TRBJ2-7, with 11 bases lining up with TRBD2. The J call may be faulty, since TRBJ2-5 better matches the DNA end. CDR1 and CDR2 from the germline V gene are GTSNPN and SVGIG (reference sequence). This CDR3 has 15 amino acids. The CDR3 bases are TGTGCCTGGAGTTCGGGACTAGCGGACAAAGAGACCCAGTACTTC. It is translated as CAWSSGLADKETQYF.

The chain has TRBV4-1 and TRBJ2-2, with a tentative D call TRBD2 (6 bases). Trimming stripped 4 bases from V and 2 bases from J, with 17 bases between. This CDR3 has 17 residues. Germline V CDR1 and CDR2: MGHRA, YSYEKL. CDR3 sequence reads: CASSREGGGLNTGELFF. The CDR3, as DNA: TGCGCCAGCAGCCGAGAAGGTGGCGGACTAAACACCGGGGAGCTGTTTTTT.

V and J are TRBV7-6 and TRBJ1-2; D remains ambiguous. The V and J ends lost 5 bases and 8 bases respectively, with 18 bases between them. Germline lookup yields CDR1 SGHVS and CDR2 FNYEAQ. The CDR3 consists of 14 residues. In DNA form, the CDR3 reads TGTGCCAGCAGCCACCGGGAGGGTAACGAAGGCTACACCTTC. Its protein is CASSHREGNEGYTF. The whole variable domain, filled in from reference TRBV7-6 and TRBJ1-2, reads GAGVSQSPRYKVTKRGQDVALRCDPISGHVSLYWYRQALGQGPEFLTYFNYEAQQDKSGLPNDRFSAERPEGSISTLTIQRTEQRDSAMYRCASSHREGNEGYTFGSGTRLTVV.

The chain is built from TRBV15 and TRBJ2-5; 7 nucleotides agree with TRBD2. J lost 0 bases, V lost 0 bases, and 7 bases had no gene match. Per germline, CDR1 LNHNV and CDR2 YYDKDF (reference sequence). The CDR3 runs 17 residues. The CDR3 DNA is TGTGCCACCAGCAGAGACGCAAGGGAGGGGTACCAAGAGACCCAGTACTTC. As protein: CATSRDAREGYQETQYF.

The chain recombines TRBV28 with TRBJ1-2; maybe TRBD1 (5 bases). V was trimmed by 7 bases and J by 5 bases, leaving 11 bases between them. The length of the CDR3 is 12 residues. Germline CDR1 reads MDHEN; CDR2 reads SYDVKM. CDR3 nucleotides: TGTGCCAGCACTCCCGGGGGGTATGGCTACACCTTC. Its protein product is CASTPGGYGYTF.

This sequence joins TRBV5-6 and TRBJ1-1, with D maybe TRBD1 (5 bases). The CDR3 spans 13 residues. CDR1 and CDR2 (germline): SGHDT, YYEEEE. The V end lost 1 base, the J end lost 10 bases, and 14 bases lay between the germline ends. As DNA, the CDR3 is TGTGCCAGCAGCTTGAGTTTCCCGGGGGGAGCTTTCTTT. Protein: CASSLSFPGGAFF.

The rearrangement joins TRBV11-1 to TRBJ2-1, with 8 bases that match TRBD2. V was pared by 1 base and J by 4 bases, with 6 bases of the junction left unmatched. Germline lookup yields CDR1 SGHAT and CDR2 FQDESV (reference sequence). This CDR3 has 16 residues. The CDR3 sequence is CASSLEGSGIYNEQFF. CDR3 DNA sequence: TGTGCCAGCAGCTTAGAGGGTAGCGGGATTTACAATGAGCAGTTCTTC.

V gene TRBV9 combines with J gene TRBJ1-1, with D possibly being TRBD1 (5 bases). The CDR3 spans 15 residues. Germline-derived CDR1 and CDR2 are SGDLS and YYNGEE. Trimming took 4 bases from V and 5 from J, leaving 18 bases between them. This CDR3 reads CASSPLGGTGTEAFF. CDR3 DNA: TGTGCCAGCAGCCCCCTGGGGGGGACGGGAACTGAAGCTTTCTTT.

The chain's CDR3 is CAISGGAGVGTGELFF. In DNA, the CDR3 is TGTGCCATCAGTGGAGGGGCGGGAGTGGGCACCGGGGAGCTGTTTTTT. This chain links TRBV10-3 with TRBJ2-2, with 7 bases matching TRBD2. J gave up 4 bases and V 4 bases, and 9 bases lay outside the gene matches. Germline V gives CDR1 ENHRY, CDR2 SYGVKD. The CDR3 covers 16 residues.